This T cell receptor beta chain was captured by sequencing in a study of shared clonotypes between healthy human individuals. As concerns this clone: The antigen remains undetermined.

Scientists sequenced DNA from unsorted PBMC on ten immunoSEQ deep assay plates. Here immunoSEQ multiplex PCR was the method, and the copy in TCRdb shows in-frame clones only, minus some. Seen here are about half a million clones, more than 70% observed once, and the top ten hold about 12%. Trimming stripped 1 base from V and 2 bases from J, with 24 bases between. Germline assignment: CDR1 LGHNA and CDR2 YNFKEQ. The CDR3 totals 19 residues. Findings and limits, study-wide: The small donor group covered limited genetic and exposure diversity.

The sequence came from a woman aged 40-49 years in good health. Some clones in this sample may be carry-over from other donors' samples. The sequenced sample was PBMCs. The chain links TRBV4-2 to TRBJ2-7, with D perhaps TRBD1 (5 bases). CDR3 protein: CASSQALNPDSDSPYEQYF. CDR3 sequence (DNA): TGTGCCAGCAGCCAAGCCCTAAACCCCGACAGCGACTCCCCCTACGAGCAGTACTTC.